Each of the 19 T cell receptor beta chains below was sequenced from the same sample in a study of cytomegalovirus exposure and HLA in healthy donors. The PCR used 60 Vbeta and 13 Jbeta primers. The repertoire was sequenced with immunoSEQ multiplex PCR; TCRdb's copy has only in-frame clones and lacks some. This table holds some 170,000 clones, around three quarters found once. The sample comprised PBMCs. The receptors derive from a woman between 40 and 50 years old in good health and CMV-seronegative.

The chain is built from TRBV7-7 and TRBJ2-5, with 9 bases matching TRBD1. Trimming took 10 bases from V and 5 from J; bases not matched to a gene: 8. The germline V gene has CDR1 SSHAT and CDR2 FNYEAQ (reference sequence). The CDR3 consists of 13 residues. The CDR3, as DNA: TGTGCCACCGGGACAGGGAAGGTCGAGACCCAGTACTTC. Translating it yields CATGTGKVETQYF.

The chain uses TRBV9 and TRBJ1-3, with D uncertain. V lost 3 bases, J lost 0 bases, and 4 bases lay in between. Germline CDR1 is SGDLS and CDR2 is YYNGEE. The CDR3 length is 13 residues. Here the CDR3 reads CASSADSGNTIYF. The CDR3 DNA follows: TGTGCCAGCAGCGCAGACTCTGGAAACACCATATATTTT.

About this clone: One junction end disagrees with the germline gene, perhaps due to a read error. The CDR3 nucleotides are TGCGCCAGCAATGGGCTAGTGGCCAGCCGGGGAGCTGTTTTT. It yields the protein CASNGLVASRGAVF. The genes are TRBV5-1 and TRBJ2-2, with D perhaps matching TRBD2 (5 bases). This CDR3 has 14 residues. The germline gives CDR1 SGHRS, CDR2 YFSETQ.

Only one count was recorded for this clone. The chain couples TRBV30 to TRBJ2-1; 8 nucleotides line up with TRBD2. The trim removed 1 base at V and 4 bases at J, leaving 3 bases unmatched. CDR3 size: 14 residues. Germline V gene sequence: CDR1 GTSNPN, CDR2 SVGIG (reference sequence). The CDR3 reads CAWSDGRAYNEQFF. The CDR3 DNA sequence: TGTGCCTGGAGTGACGGGAGGGCTTACAATGAGCAGTTCTTC.

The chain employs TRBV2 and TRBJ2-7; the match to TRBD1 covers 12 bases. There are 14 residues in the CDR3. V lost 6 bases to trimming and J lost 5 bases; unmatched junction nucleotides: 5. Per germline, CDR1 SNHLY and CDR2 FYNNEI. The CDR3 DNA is TGTGCCAGCAGGGAGGGACAGGGGGCGGACGAGCAGTACTTC. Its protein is CASREGQGADEQYF.

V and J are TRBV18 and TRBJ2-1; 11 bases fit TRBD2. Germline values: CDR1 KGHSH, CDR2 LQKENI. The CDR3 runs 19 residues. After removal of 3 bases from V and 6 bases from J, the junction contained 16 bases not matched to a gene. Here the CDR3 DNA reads TGTGCCAGCTCACCGTACAATCTTTTACTAGCGGGAGCCGTCAATGAGCAGTTCTTC. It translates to CASSPYNLLLAGAVNEQFF.

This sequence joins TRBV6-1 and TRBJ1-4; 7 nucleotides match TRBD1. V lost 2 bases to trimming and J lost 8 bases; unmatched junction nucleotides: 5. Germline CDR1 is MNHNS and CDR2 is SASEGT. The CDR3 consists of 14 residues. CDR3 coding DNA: TGTGCCAGCAGTGAACCGAGGGGGCGCGAAAAACTGTTTTTT. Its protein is CASSEPRGREKLFF.

CDR3 nucleotide sequence: TGTGCCAGCAGCCTTGGGACAGTAAGAGCTTTCTTT. This encodes CASSLGTVRAFF. The chain employs TRBV14 and TRBJ1-1, with TRBD1 matching 7 bases. Germline V gene lookup returns CDR1 SGHDN and CDR2 FVKESK. The CDR3 sequence is 12 residues long. Unmatched junction bases numbered 6, after V lost 4 bases and J lost 10 bases.

The CDR3 sequence is CASSPRSQGETQYF. In DNA, the CDR3 is TGTGCCAGCAGCCCCCGATCCCAGGGGGAGACCCAGTACTTC. The chain employs TRBV9 and TRBJ2-5, with D perhaps TRBD1 (6 bases). In germline, CDR1 is SGDLS, CDR2 YYNGEE. CDR3 length: 14 residues. V was shortened by 4 bases and J by 5 bases, with 15 bases between the two germline ends. Full variable domain (rest looked up from reference TRBV9 and TRBJ2-5): DSGVTQTPKHLITATGQRVTLRCSPRSGDLSVYWYQQSLDQGLQFLIQYYNGEERAKGNILERFSAQQFPDLHSELNLSSLELGDSALYFCASSPRSQGETQYFGPGTRLLVL.

The CDR3 region is CASKLAGGINEQFF. For the CDR3, the DNA is TGTGCCAGCAAGCTAGCGGGAGGCATCAATGAGCAGTTCTTC. The rearrangement uses TRBV27 and TRBJ2-1; 11 nucleotides agree with TRBD2. Unmatched junction bases numbered 5, after V lost 7 bases and J lost 6 bases. The germline V gene has CDR1 MNHEY and CDR2 SMNVEV (reference sequence). The CDR3 contains 14 residues.

The CDR3 DNA reads as TGTGCCAGTAAAAAACAGGGCAGAAATGAGCAGTTCTTC. It encodes CASKKQGRNEQFF. The chain carries TRBV19 and TRBJ2-1; possible D gene TRBD1, 6 bases. The CDR3 has 13 amino acids. Trimming took off 7 bases at V and 7 bases at J, with 14 bases between the two ends. CDR1 LNHDA and CDR2 SQIVND come from the germline V gene (reference sequence).

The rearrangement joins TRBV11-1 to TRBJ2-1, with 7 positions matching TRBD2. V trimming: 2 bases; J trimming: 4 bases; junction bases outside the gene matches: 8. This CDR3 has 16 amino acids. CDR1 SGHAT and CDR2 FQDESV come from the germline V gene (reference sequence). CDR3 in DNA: TGTGCCAGCAGCTTATCCGGCGGGAGAGGATACAATGAGCAGTTCTTC. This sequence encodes CASSLSGGRGYNEQFF.

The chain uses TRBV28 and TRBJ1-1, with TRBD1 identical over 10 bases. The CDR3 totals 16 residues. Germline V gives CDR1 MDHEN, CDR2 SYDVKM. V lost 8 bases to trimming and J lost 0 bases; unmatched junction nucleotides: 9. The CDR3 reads CASGDRGATMNTEAFF. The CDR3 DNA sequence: TGTGCCAGCGGGGACAGGGGCGCCACCATGAACACTGAAGCTTTCTTT.

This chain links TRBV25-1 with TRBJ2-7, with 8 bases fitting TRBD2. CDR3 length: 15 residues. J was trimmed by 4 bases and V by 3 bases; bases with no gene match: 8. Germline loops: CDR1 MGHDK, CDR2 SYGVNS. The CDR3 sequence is CASSDSGLVPYEQYF. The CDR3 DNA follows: TGTGCCAGCAGTGATTCGGGACTAGTTCCGTACGAGCAGTACTTC.

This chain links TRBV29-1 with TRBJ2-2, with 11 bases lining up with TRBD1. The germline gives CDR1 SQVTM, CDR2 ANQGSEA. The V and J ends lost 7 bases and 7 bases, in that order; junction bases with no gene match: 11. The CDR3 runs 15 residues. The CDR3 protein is CSALPGQGAIGELFF. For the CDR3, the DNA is TGCAGCGCCTTACCCGGACAGGGGGCGATCGGGGAGCTGTTTTTT.

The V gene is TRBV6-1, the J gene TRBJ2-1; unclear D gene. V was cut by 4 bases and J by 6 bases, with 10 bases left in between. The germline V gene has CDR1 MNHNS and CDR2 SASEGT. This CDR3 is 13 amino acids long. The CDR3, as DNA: TGTGCCAGCAGTGTGTCTAGACCCAATGAGCAGTTCTTC. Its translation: CASSVSRPNEQFF.

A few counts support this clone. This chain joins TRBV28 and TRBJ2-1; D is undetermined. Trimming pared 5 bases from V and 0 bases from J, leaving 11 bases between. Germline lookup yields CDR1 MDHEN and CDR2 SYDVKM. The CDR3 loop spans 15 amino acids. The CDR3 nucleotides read TGTGCCAGCAGTGCCTACAGTCTCTCCTACAATGAGCAGTTCTTC. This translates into CASSAYSLSYNEQFF.

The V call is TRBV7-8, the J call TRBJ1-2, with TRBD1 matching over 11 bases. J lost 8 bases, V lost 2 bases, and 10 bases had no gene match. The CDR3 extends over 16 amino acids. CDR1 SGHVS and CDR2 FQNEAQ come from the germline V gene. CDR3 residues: CASSLSTGTGGQGYTF. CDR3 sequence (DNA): TGTGCCAGCAGCTTATCTACCGGGACAGGGGGTCAGGGCTACACCTTC.

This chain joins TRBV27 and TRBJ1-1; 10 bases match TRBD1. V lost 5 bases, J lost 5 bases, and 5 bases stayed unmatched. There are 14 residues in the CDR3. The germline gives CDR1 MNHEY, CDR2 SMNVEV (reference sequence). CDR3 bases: TGTGCCAGCAGTCGACAGGGGGCGCGGACTGAAGCTTTCTTT. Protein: CASSRQGARTEAFF.